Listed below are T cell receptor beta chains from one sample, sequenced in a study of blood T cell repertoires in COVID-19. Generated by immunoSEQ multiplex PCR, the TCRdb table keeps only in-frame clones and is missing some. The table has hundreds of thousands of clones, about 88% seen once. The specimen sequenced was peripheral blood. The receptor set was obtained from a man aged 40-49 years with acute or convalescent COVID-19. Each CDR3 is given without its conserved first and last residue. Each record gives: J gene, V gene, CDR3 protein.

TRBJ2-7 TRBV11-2 ASSSTNVGQVRYEQY
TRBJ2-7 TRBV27 ASSLRLPYREQY
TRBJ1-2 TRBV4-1 ASSQDWPAVRGIGSGYT
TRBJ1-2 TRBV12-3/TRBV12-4 ASSGQLYGYT
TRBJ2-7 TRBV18 ASSSPGKDYEQY
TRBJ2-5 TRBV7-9 ASSLVAGGPETQY
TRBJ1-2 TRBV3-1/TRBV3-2 ASSQGPSGQDGYGYT
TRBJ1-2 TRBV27 ASSPQGGNYGYT
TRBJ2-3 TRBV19 ASSISYAGGPGDTQY
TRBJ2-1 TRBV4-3 ASSSGLAGGAEQF
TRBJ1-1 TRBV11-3 ASSPRGDTEAF
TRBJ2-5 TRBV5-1 ASSLEFGGQETQY
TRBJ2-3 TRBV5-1 ASSPRLAGGITDTQY
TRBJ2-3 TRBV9 ASSVGTSGGGDTQY
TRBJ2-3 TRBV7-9 ASRRQGYTDTQY
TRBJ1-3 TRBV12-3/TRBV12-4 ASSSTSGNTIY
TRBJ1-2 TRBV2 ASSAQAGGWDGYT
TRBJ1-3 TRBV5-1 ASSPDRRGSGNTIY
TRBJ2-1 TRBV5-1 ASSRGTSGSNEQF
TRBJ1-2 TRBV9 ASSVGQGSSYGYT
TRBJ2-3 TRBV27 ASSLSTSDPQY
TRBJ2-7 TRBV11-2 ASSLTYRGSSSYEQY
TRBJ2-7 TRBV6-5 ASSYPGTGKYEQY
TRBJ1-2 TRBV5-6 ASSVPLRAGGYT
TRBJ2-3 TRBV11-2 ASRAPPRGGITDTQY
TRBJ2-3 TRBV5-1 ASSLQRASTDTQY
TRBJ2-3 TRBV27 ASSLDTYTQY
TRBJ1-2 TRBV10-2 ASSESQGANYGYT
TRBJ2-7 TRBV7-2 ASSLVVSDGTTYYEQY
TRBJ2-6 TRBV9 ASSVGQSSGANVLT
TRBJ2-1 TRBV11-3 ASSLITSGSGSEQF
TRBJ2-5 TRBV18 ASSPIPQVQETQY
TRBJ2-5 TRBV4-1 ASRGVGETQY
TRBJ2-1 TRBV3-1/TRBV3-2 ASSQATGPTSEQF
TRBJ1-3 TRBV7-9 ASSLGTGGRNTIY
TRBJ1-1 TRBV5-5 ASSYAGVKNTEAF
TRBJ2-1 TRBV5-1 ASSHFPGKVDEQF
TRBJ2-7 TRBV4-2 ASSPGQFGIHEQY
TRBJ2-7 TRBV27 ASSLSGQGTRPNEQY